Below, 22 T cell receptor beta chains from the same sample are listed, as sequenced in a study of T cells in Graves' hyperthyroidism and ophthalmopathy (dated by TCRdb to the late 2010s). The library was prepared using multiplex PCR. TCRdb shows the sequencer as Illumina HiSeq 2000. The TCR beta CDR3 regions were amplified from the RNA transcripts. A first-round RT-PCR of the TCR CDR3 used the HTBI primer set with the Qiagen OneStep RT-PCR kit. TCRdb reanalyzed the raw reads on its own, using fastp at Q25 for trimming and MiXCR for clone calling, and kept in-frame beta chains. Entries are consolidated by CDR3 protein sequence, retaining the most common genes and DNA. The table for this sample lists 300,000 to 400,000 distinct CDR3 sequences; over 15% of them were counted only once. About half of the sample belongs to the ten largest clones. Sequenced sample: blood. The source is a woman between 45 and 65 years old with Graves' hyperthyroidism.

This clonotype was counted at least ten times. The chain joins TRBV2 to TRBJ2-5; 10 bases are a match to TRBD2. CDR3 length: 16 residues. V gave up 4 bases and J gave up 2 bases; unmatched junction bases: 7. Germline-derived CDR1 and CDR2 are SNHLY and FYNNEI. For the CDR3, the DNA is TGTGCCAGCAGTGCTCCTAGCGGGGGCACACAAGAGACCCAGTACTTC. This gives the protein CASSAPSGGTQETQYF.

Many counts were recorded for this clonotype. The J gene is TRBJ1-4, the V gene TRBV6-1; no firm D call. The V gene's germline CDR1 is MNHNS and CDR2 SASEGT. The CDR3 runs 15 residues. V lost 4 bases, J lost 0 bases, and 9 bases lay in between. The CDR3 sequence is CASSALTATNEKLFF. CDR3 nucleotides: TGTGCCAGCAGTGCCCTGACGGCAACTAATGAAAAACTGTTTTTT.

V gene TRBV4-1 combines with J gene TRBJ2-7, with 8 positions matching TRBD1. The CDR3 runs to 15 residues. Trimming at V came to 1 base and at J to 3 bases, leaving 5 bases not matched to a gene. Germline CDR1 MGHRA, CDR2 YSYEKL. The CDR3 DNA reads TGCGCCAGCAGCCAAGTCGGACAGGGAAGCTACGAGCAGTACTTC. It codes for CASSQVGQGSYEQYF.

In its sample, this clonotype was seen once. The junction does not match germline at one end; this may be a read error. This chain uses TRBV5-1 with TRBJ1-1; possibly TRBD1 for D (6 bases). The germline V gene encodes CDR1 SGHRS and CDR2 YFSETQ. The CDR3 consists of 14 residues. The CDR3 DNA reads TGCACCAGCAGCTTGGTAGGGGGATCCACTGAAGCTTTCTTT. Translating it yields CTSSLVGGSTEAFF.

The chain employs TRBV30 and TRBJ2-5, with TRBD2 matching over 7 bases. V was clipped by 0 bases and J by 5 bases; unmatched bases: 9. CDR3 length: 15 residues. Germline lookup yields CDR1 GTSNPN and CDR2 SVGIG (reference sequence). The CDR3 coding sequence is TGTGCCTGGAGTGTAAATTATGCCGGGGGGGAGACCCAGTACTTC. Protein sequence: CAWSVNYAGGETQYF.

Only a few counts were recorded for this clonotype. V gene TRBV6-5 combines with J gene TRBJ2-7; D is undetermined. Trimming pared 6 bases from V and 0 bases from J, leaving 9 bases between. CDR1 and CDR2 (germline): MNHEY, SVGAGI. The CDR3 has 13 residues. The CDR3 DNA sequence: TGTGCCAGCAGGGTACCGAGCTCCTACGAGCAGTACGTC. Residues: CASRVPSSYEQYV.

This clonotype was detected ten times or more. This sequence joins TRBV6-2 or TRBV6-3 and TRBJ1-5, with 10 bases lining up with TRBD1. The V segment lost 8 bases and the J segment 7 bases; nucleotides outside the gene matches: 5. The CDR3 is 13 amino acids. CDR1 is MNHEY, CDR2 SVGEGT, per germline. The CDR3 is CASSGTGEQPQHF. The CDR3 DNA follows: TGTGCCAGCTCCGGGACAGGGGAACAGCCCCAGCATTTT.

This clonotype was detected only a few times. The V gene is TRBV24-1, the J gene TRBJ1-2; TRBD1 aligns across 10 bases. CDR3 length: 14 amino acids. J was trimmed by 6 bases and V by 4 bases; bases with no gene match: 4. Germline assignment: CDR1 KGHDR and CDR2 SFDVKD. CDR3: CATSDETGGHGYTF. DNA of the CDR3: TGTGCCACCAGTGACGAGACAGGGGGCCATGGCTACACCTTC.

Only a few counts were recorded for this clonotype. The V gene is TRBV14, the J gene TRBJ2-7; D is unresolved. Germline V gene data show CDR1 as SGHDN and CDR2 as FVKESK. Trimming took 6 bases from V and 2 from J, leaving 14 bases between them. The length of the CDR3 is 14 residues. The DNA for the CDR3 is TGTGCCAGCAGTATCTCGACTGCAACCTACGAGCAGTACTTC. Translating it yields CASSISTATYEQYF.

In this sample, this clonotype turned up a few times. V is TRBV6-2 or TRBV6-3 and J is TRBJ1-6; D gene unclear. V lost 2 bases, J lost 9 bases, and 5 bases lay in between. The CDR3 spans 12 residues. Per the germline V gene, CDR1 is MNHEY and CDR2 is SVGEGT. CDR3 in amino acids: CASSYAASPLHF. The CDR3 nucleotides read TGTGCCAGCAGTTACGCCGCTTCACCCCTCCACTTT.

The chain recombines TRBV20-1 with TRBJ2-1, with TRBD2 matching 8 bases. Germline lookup yields CDR1 DFQATT and CDR2 SNEGSKA (reference sequence). This CDR3 spans 13 amino acids. The trim removed 2 bases at V and 7 bases at J, leaving 4 bases unmatched. The CDR3 reads CSARRGGGNEQFF. The CDR3 region has the DNA TGCAGTGCTAGACGCGGCGGGGGGAATGAGCAGTTCTTC.

This clonotype was counted only a few times. The V and J genes are TRBV27 and TRBJ2-2; 13 nucleotides line up with TRBD2. The CDR3 totals 17 residues. After removal of 2 bases from V and 5 bases from J, the junction contained 5 bases not matched to a gene. Germline V gene sequence: CDR1 MNHEY, CDR2 SMNVEV (reference sequence). This CDR3 is CASSLRTSGSYTGELFF. Here the CDR3 DNA reads TGTGCCAGCAGTTTACGGACTAGCGGGAGTTATACCGGGGAGCTGTTTTTT.

This clonotype has just a few counts. The chain is built from TRBV29-1 and TRBJ2-3; maybe TRBD2 (5 bases). From germline, CDR1 is SQVTM and CDR2 ANQGSEA. V was trimmed by 4 bases and J by 5 bases, leaving 13 bases between them. This CDR3 spans 13 amino acids. In nucleotides, the CDR3 is TGCAGCGTTGTAGGCGAGGAGGTAGATACGCAGTATTTT. Its protein product is CSVVGEEVDTQYF.

This chain uses TRBV10-3 with TRBJ2-1; tentative D call: TRBD2 (5 bases). V was clipped by 0 bases and J by 0 bases, with 12 bases between them. Germline V gene lookup returns CDR1 ENHRY and CDR2 SYGVKD. This CDR3 comprises 17 residues. CDR3 protein: CAISESSGLSSYNEQFF. The CDR3 DNA reads as TGTGCCATCAGTGAGTCATCCGGACTGAGCTCCTACAATGAGCAGTTCTTC.

The CDR3 here is CASSSRGLPNQPQHF. The CDR3 DNA reads TGTGCCAGCAGCTCCAGGGGACTGCCAAATCAGCCCCAGCATTTT. The chain uses TRBV7-2 and TRBJ1-5, with D possibly matching TRBD1 (6 bases). The CDR3 has 15 amino acids. Trimming cost V 4 bases and J 4 bases, with 14 bases left between them. In germline, CDR1 is SGHTA, CDR2 FQGNSA.

Ten or more counts support this clonotype. The CDR3 DNA is TGTGCCAGCTCACCACCCAGTAGTTCCGAAAAACTGTTTTTT. It translates to CASSPPSSSEKLFF. The chain combines TRBV18 with TRBJ1-4; D remains unclear. The CDR3 is 14 residues long. The V end lost 0 bases, the J end lost 8 bases, and 10 bases lay between the germline ends. Germline CDR1 KGHSH, CDR2 LQKENI.

This clonotype was observed a handful of times. V gene TRBV9 combines with J gene TRBJ2-5; D unclear. V was trimmed by 0 bases and J by 4 bases, leaving 10 bases between them. The CDR3 consists of 14 residues. Germline V gene sequence: CDR1 SGDLS, CDR2 YYNGEE. This CDR3 is CASSVEGYSETQYF. The CDR3 nucleotides read TGTGCCAGCAGCGTAGAGGGCTACTCAGAGACCCAGTACTTC.

In this sample, this clonotype turned up many times. The V and J genes are TRBV6-1 and TRBJ2-7, with TRBD2 identical over 8 bases. V shed 5 bases and J 2 bases; nucleotides not matched to a gene: 5. CDR3 length: 14 residues. Looked up from germline, CDR1 is MNHNS and CDR2 is SASEGT. CDR3 sequence: CASSPTSEAYEQYF. CDR3 in DNA: TGTGCCAGCAGTCCGACTAGCGAGGCCTACGAGCAGTACTTC.

This rearrangement joins TRBV6-1 to TRBJ1-2; 10 nucleotides line up with TRBD1. The germline V gene has CDR1 MNHNS and CDR2 SASEGT. CDR3 length: 15 residues. V gave up 6 bases and J gave up 5 bases; unmatched junction bases: 9. The CDR3 reads CASRIPGTGVYGYTF. The CDR3 coding sequence is TGTGCCAGCAGGATTCCCGGGACAGGGGTTTATGGCTACACCTTC.

This clonotype appeared many times. CDR3 nucleotides: TGTGCCAGCAGTCCTGGGACTAGCGGCCTATTTAGCTCCTACAATGAGCAGTTCTTC. This gives the protein CASSPGTSGLFSSYNEQFF. The chain uses TRBV12-3 or TRBV12-4 and TRBJ2-1, with TRBD2 matching 11 bases. The V segment lost 5 bases and the J segment 0 bases; nucleotides outside the gene matches: 12. The CDR3 length is 19 residues.

V is TRBV10-3 and J is TRBJ1-4; D gene ambiguous. Trimming pared 9 bases from V and 0 bases from J, leaving 11 bases between. The V gene's germline CDR1 is ENHRY and CDR2 SYGVKD. CDR3 length equals 14 residues. Here the CDR3 DNA reads TGTGCCATAGCCCCGATGGCAACTAATGAAAAACTGTTTTTT. Protein sequence: CAIAPMATNEKLFF.

The rearrangement links TRBV3-1 to TRBJ1-6; tentatively, D is TRBD1 (6 bases). V was shortened by 8 bases and J by 8 bases, with 13 bases between the two germline ends. This CDR3 is built from 13 residues. Germline CDR1 LGHDT, CDR2 YNNKEL (reference sequence). The CDR3 loop reads CASARRGDSPLHF. CDR3 nucleotides: TGTGCCAGCGCACGCAGGGGTGATTCACCCCTCCACTTT.